Shown below are 29 T cell receptor beta chains from a single sample sequenced in a study of blood T cell repertoires in COVID-19. Using immunoSEQ multiplex PCR, the repertoire was profiled, and TCRdb retains in-frame clones only, with some absent. The table has 180,000 or so clones, nearly 90% seen once. The sample was peripheral blood. Receptor source: a man aged 45-65 years with acute or convalescent COVID-19.

This rearrangement joins TRBV9 to TRBJ2-1; 16 bases are a match to TRBD2. The CDR3 length is 17 residues. The germline V gene encodes CDR1 SGDLS and CDR2 YYNGEE. V dropped 4 bases and J dropped 7; count of bases not matched to a gene: 8. CDR3 coding DNA: TGTGCCAGCAGCTTCCCGGGACTAGCGGGGGGGCAGAATGAGCAGTTCTTC. Translated: CASSFPGLAGGQNEQFF.

The rearrangement links TRBV15 to TRBJ1-6; D unresolved. The V end lost 0 bases, the J end lost 16 bases, and 10 bases lay between the germline ends. Germline-derived CDR1 and CDR2 are LNHNV and YYDKDF (reference sequence). The CDR3 contains 12 residues. The CDR3 DNA follows: TGTGCCACCAGCAGAGAGGCGGGGTCTCTCCACTTT. The encoded protein is CATSREAGSLHF. The full variable domain, in which reference TRBV15 and TRBJ1-6 provide the parts outside the CDR3, is DAMVIQNPRYQVTQFGKPVTLSCSQTLNHNVMYWYQQKSSQAPKLLFHYYDKDFNNEADTPDNFQSRRPNTSFCFLDIRSPGLGDTAMYLCATSREAGSLHFGNGTRLTVT.

The rearrangement uses TRBV19 and TRBJ2-6, with D possibly being TRBD2 (5 bases). The germline V gene encodes CDR1 LNHDA and CDR2 SQIVND (reference sequence). The CDR3 length is 14 residues. V shed 7 bases and J shed 2 bases, with 9 bases lying between them. The CDR3 loop is CASTRGTGANVLTF. Written as DNA, the CDR3 is TGTGCCAGTACCCGGGGTACTGGGGCCAACGTCCTGACTTTC.

J is TRBJ2-5 and V is TRBV6-5; TRBD2 might be the D (5 bases). The CDR3 extends over 11 amino acids. V lost 8 bases, J lost 5 bases, and 9 bases lay in between. Germline V gene data show CDR1 as MNHEY and CDR2 as SVGAGI. The CDR3 loop is CASEGSETQYF. DNA of the CDR3: TGTGCCAGCGAGGGTTCCGAGACCCAGTACTTC.

This clone came up a few times. The chain carries TRBV28 and TRBJ1-6; 7 nucleotides match TRBD1. V was clipped by 8 bases and J by 18 bases; unmatched bases: 1. The CDR3 totals 8 residues. Germline V gives CDR1 MDHEN, CDR2 SYDVKM. CDR3 DNA sequence: TGTGCCAGCGGACAGGCCCACTTT. This gives the protein CASGQAHF. Full variable domain (remainder filled in from reference TRBV28 and TRBJ1-6): DVKVTQSSRYLVKRTGEKVFLECVQDMDHENMFWYRQDPGLGLRLIYFSYDVKMKEKGDIPEGYSVSREKKERFSLILESASTNQTSMYLCASGQAHFGNGTRLTVT.

V is TRBV27 and J is TRBJ2-1, with 13 bases matching TRBD2. This CDR3 has 21 residues. Germline CDR1 reads MNHEY; CDR2 reads SMNVEV (reference sequence). V was pared by 6 bases and J by 0 bases, with 17 bases of the junction left unmatched. The CDR3 region is CASSRLTSGRAGRSSYNEQFF. The CDR3 DNA reads as TGTGCCAGCAGCCGACTAACTAGCGGGAGGGCCGGGAGGAGCTCCTACAATGAGCAGTTCTTC.

The CDR3 DNA reads as TGCGCCAGCAGCCAGGCAGGGGCTGGCTATGGCTACACCTTC. Protein sequence: CASSQAGAGYGYTF. The J gene is TRBJ1-2, the V gene TRBV4-1; a possible D gene is TRBD1 (6 bases). This CDR3 comprises 14 residues. Trimming pared 3 bases from V and 4 bases from J, leaving 12 bases between. Germline V gives CDR1 MGHRA, CDR2 YSYEKL.

The CDR3 reads CASIVTGAGGYTF. Written as DNA, the CDR3 is TGTGCCAGCATCGTCACCGGGGCGGGGGGCTACACCTTC. This chain connects TRBV28 to TRBJ1-2, with D tentatively TRBD1 (5 bases). The V end lost 7 bases, the J end lost 8 bases, and 17 bases lay between the germline ends. The germline V gene has CDR1 MDHEN and CDR2 SYDVKM. CDR3 size: 13 residues.

The chain couples TRBV18 to TRBJ2-1; the D gene is possibly TRBD1 (5 bases). The CDR3 spans 15 residues. The germline CDR1 and CDR2 sequences are KGHSH and LQKENI. V was clipped by 2 bases and J by 1 base, with 9 bases between them. CDR3 residues: CASSPGQGSYNEQFF. The CDR3 coding sequence is TGTGCCAGCTCACCAGGGCAGGGTTCCTACAATGAGCAGTTCTTC.

The chain is built from TRBV28 and TRBJ2-1; 7 bases line up with TRBD1. CDR1 MDHEN and CDR2 SYDVKM come from the germline V gene. J gave up 0 bases and V 6 bases, and 8 bases lay outside the gene matches. This CDR3 contains 16 residues. The CDR3 DNA is TGTGCCAGCAGGCCTGTGACAGGGAGCTCCTACAATGAGCAGTTCTTC. This translates into CASRPVTGSSYNEQFF.

The V gene is TRBV27, the J gene TRBJ2-1, with 7 bases fitting TRBD2. V lost 5 bases to trimming and J lost 4 bases; unmatched junction nucleotides: 11. CDR1 MNHEY and CDR2 SMNVEV come from the germline V gene (reference sequence). This CDR3 region has 16 residues. The CDR3 loop is CASSQIGLEGYNEQFF. CDR3 coding DNA: TGTGCCAGCAGTCAAATAGGACTAGAGGGGTACAATGAGCAGTTCTTC.

The rearrangement uses TRBV4-1 and TRBJ2-3; 8 bases are a match to TRBD2. CDR3 length: 17 residues. Trimming removed 0 bases from V and 5 bases from J; junction bases left unmatched: 10. Germline-derived CDR1 and CDR2 are MGHRA and YSYEKL. The DNA of the CDR3 is TGCGCCAGCAGCCAAGATTACCCCGGGGGGGCGAAAGATACGCAGTATTTT. Its protein product is CASSQDYPGGAKDTQYF.

The chain employs TRBV18 and TRBJ2-2, with 8 positions matching TRBD1. V shed 3 bases, J shed 8 bases, and the junction held 5 bases outside the gene matches. The CDR3 consists of 14 residues. Germline V gives CDR1 KGHSH, CDR2 LQKENI. This CDR3 is CASSPGTGEGELFF. The CDR3 DNA follows: TGTGCCAGCTCACCCGGGACAGGTGAAGGGGAGCTGTTTTTT.

V gene TRBV7-3 combines with J gene TRBJ2-2, with a possible D match to TRBD2 (6 bases). The ends were cut back, 2 bases at V and 5 bases at J, with 18 bases in the middle. This CDR3 is built from 17 residues. Per the germline V gene, CDR1 is SGHTA and CDR2 is FQGTGA. CDR3 in amino acids: CASSLSSGGSVTGELFF. In nucleotides, the CDR3 is TGTGCCAGCAGCTTATCTTCAGGAGGGTCTGTTACCGGGGAGCTGTTTTTT.

The chain carries TRBV28 and TRBJ2-7; perhaps TRBD2 as D (7 bases). The CDR3 consists of 15 residues. The V end lost 7 bases, the J end lost 7 bases, and 23 bases lay between the germline ends. From germline, CDR1 is MDHEN and CDR2 SYDVKM. DNA of the CDR3: TGTGCCAGCAAAGGGTCTTTGGCAGGGAGGGGGGAGCAGTACTTC. Protein sequence: CASKGSLAGRGEQYF.

The chain links TRBV7-8 to TRBJ2-2; 9 nucleotides match TRBD2. The length of the CDR3 is 16 residues. With V trimmed by 6 bases and J by 4 bases, 9 bases remained unmatched. Germline assignment: CDR1 SGHVS and CDR2 FQNEAQ. CDR3 sequence (DNA): TGTGCCAGCAGACCCGGGACTAGCTATGGCACCGGGGAGCTGTTTTTT. Protein: CASRPGTSYGTGELFF.

There are a few counts of this clone. The chain has TRBV9 and TRBJ2-7; 9 bases match TRBD2. V lost 2 bases and J lost 6; bases outside the gene matches: 12. The CDR3 consists of 16 residues. Germline V CDR1 and CDR2: SGDLS, YYNGEE. The chain's CDR3 is CASSVLAGTLASEQYF. The CDR3 DNA sequence: TGTGCCAGCAGCGTGCTAGCGGGAACCCTAGCCTCCGAGCAGTACTTC.

V gene TRBV5-4 combines with J gene TRBJ2-1; 8 positions match TRBD1. The V segment lost 2 bases and the J segment 3 bases; nucleotides outside the gene matches: 1. Germline CDR1 and CDR2: SGHNT and YYREEE (reference sequence). The CDR3 length is 14 residues. This CDR3 reads CASSLTGGYNEQFF. In nucleotides, the CDR3 is TGTGCCAGCAGCTTAACAGGGGGCTACAATGAGCAGTTCTTC.

This clone was detected only once. The chain carries TRBV19 and TRBJ1-1; tentative D call: TRBD1 (6 bases). V was clipped by 5 bases and J by 1 base, with 14 bases between them. The CDR3 runs 15 residues. The germline CDR1 and CDR2 sequences are LNHDA and SQIVND (reference sequence). This CDR3 reads CASSPTTGANTEAFF. In DNA form, the CDR3 reads TGTGCCAGTAGTCCCACGACAGGAGCGAACACTGAAGCTTTCTTT.

The J gene is TRBJ1-2, the V gene TRBV4-1; D call uncertain. CDR1 MGHRA and CDR2 YSYEKL come from the germline V gene. There are 15 residues in the CDR3. V lost 1 base and J lost 2, with 11 bases in between. The CDR3 region is CASSQGLLGNYGYTF. Here the CDR3 DNA reads TGCGCCAGCAGCCAAGGACTACTGGGGAACTATGGCTACACCTTC.

This chain connects TRBV18 to TRBJ2-3, with a weak D call TRBD1 (6 bases). CDR3 length equals 16 residues. Trimming took 2 bases from V and 2 from J, leaving 14 bases between them. Germline V gives CDR1 KGHSH, CDR2 LQKENI. CDR3 loop: CASSPLGAALTDTQYF. The CDR3 bases are TGTGCCAGCTCACCATTGGGGGCAGCGCTCACAGATACGCAGTATTTT.

J is TRBJ1-4 and V is TRBV5-1; 12 bases fit TRBD1. With V trimmed by 4 bases and J by 4 bases, 8 bases remained unmatched. The CDR3 loop spans 17 amino acids. Germline V gives CDR1 SGHRS, CDR2 YFSETQ. CDR3 amino acids: CASSTGTGGVGNEKLFF. The CDR3 DNA is TGCGCCAGCAGCACCGGGACAGGGGGCGTCGGTAATGAAAAACTGTTTTTT. Supplemented by reference TRBV5-1 and TRBJ1-4, the full variable domain reads KAGVTQTPRYLIKTRGQQVTLSCSPISGHRSVSWYQQTPGQGLQFLFEYFSETQRNKGNFPGRFSGRQFSNSRSEMNVSTLELGDSALYLCASSTGTGGVGNEKLFFGSGTQLSVL.

The rearrangement uses TRBV5-5 and TRBJ1-1; perhaps TRBD1 as D (5 bases). Per germline, CDR1 SGHKS and CDR2 YYEKEE (reference sequence). V lost 5 bases, J lost 2 bases, and 13 bases lay in between. This CDR3 region has 14 residues. The CDR3 region is CASSKTERNTEAFF. The CDR3 DNA follows: TGTGCCAGCAGTAAGACAGAACGAAACACTGAAGCTTTCTTT.

The V call is TRBV4-1, the J call TRBJ2-3; 9 positions match TRBD2. Looked up from germline, CDR1 is MGHRA and CDR2 is YSYEKL. This CDR3 contains 18 residues. Trimming removed 0 bases from V and 2 bases from J; junction bases left unmatched: 9. CDR3 nucleotide sequence: TGCGCCAGCAGCCAAGACAGGTTAGCGGGGGTGTACACAGATACGCAGTATTTT. Amino acids: CASSQDRLAGVYTDTQYF.

The chain has TRBV10-3 and TRBJ2-3; D perhaps matches TRBD2 (5 bases). The CDR3 loop spans 14 amino acids. Germline-derived CDR1 and CDR2 are ENHRY and SYGVKD. The germline V and J ends were trimmed by 6 bases and 1 base, with 11 bases remaining between them. The CDR3 protein is CAIRLSDRTDTQYF. CDR3 nucleotide sequence: TGTGCCATCAGACTTAGCGATCGCACAGATACGCAGTATTTT.

The chain joins TRBV9 to TRBJ2-2, with TRBD2 identical over 11 bases. There are 18 residues in the CDR3. V was clipped by 4 bases and J by 5 bases; unmatched bases: 13. In germline, CDR1 is SGDLS, CDR2 YYNGEE. As DNA, the CDR3 is TGTGCCAGCAGCCCAGAAGGGACTAGCGGTAGTCGGACCGGGGAGCTGTTTTTT. Protein product: CASSPEGTSGSRTGELFF.

This rearrangement joins TRBV10-3 to TRBJ2-5; maybe TRBD2 (6 bases). V lost 2 bases and J lost 0, with 13 bases in between. Germline CDR1 and CDR2: ENHRY and SYGVKD. The CDR3 totals 16 residues. In DNA form, the CDR3 reads TGTGCCATCAGTGAGCCGGGGGACGGGCACCAAGAGACCCAGTACTTC. This codes for CAISEPGDGHQETQYF.

This rearrangement joins TRBV6-5 to TRBJ1-5, with D hard to call. V was pared by 6 bases and J by 4 bases, with 13 bases between. The CDR3 spans 14 residues. Germline V gene sequence: CDR1 MNHEY, CDR2 SVGAGI. CDR3: CASRSGAVNQPQHF. The CDR3 region has the DNA TGTGCCAGCAGAAGCGGCGCAGTAAATCAGCCCCAGCATTTT.

This clone has a handful of counts. The genes are TRBV27 and TRBJ2-4; 7 bases map to TRBD1. With 8 bases clipped from V and 0 bases from J, the junction kept 7 bases outside the gene matches. From germline, CDR1 is MNHEY and CDR2 SMNVEV (reference sequence). The CDR3 length is 15 residues. This CDR3 reads CASSLGTAAKNIQYF. The CDR3 nucleotides are TGTGCCAGCTCTCTTGGGACAGCAGCCAAAAACATTCAGTACTTC.